The 27 T cell receptor beta chains in this list originate from one sample, sequenced in a study of vaccination and CD4 T cells after COVID-19. No antigen has been identified for these receptors. Treatment of the sample: approximately 9-day PBMC culture with coronavirus spike peptide pools or control peptides (ViraFEST assay). An Oncomine TCR Beta short-read assay was used to sequence the DNA from cultured CD4+ T cells. TCRdb called the PCR reads again in MiXCR, with one record for every CDR3 protein. Among approximately 6,400 distinct CDR3 sequences listed, around four fifths were seen once. What was sequenced was CD4+ T cells from blood, cultured in vitro. Source of these receptors: a human donor who had recovered from COVID-19.

The rearrangement joins TRBV18 to TRBJ1-1, with a weak D call TRBD1 (5 bases). CDR1 is KGHSH and CDR2 is LQKENI in the germline V gene. V gave up 4 bases and J gave up 0 bases, with 15 bases separating them. This CDR3 region has 16 residues. CDR3 sequence reads: CASSQYTAGLNTEAFF. In DNA, the CDR3 is TGTGCCAGCTCACAATACACAGCGGGACTGAACACTGAAGCTTTCTTT.

This clonotype came up once. This chain connects TRBV20-1 to TRBJ1-3; TRBD1 matches 8 bases. This CDR3 spans 15 amino acids. CDR1 and CDR2 from the germline V gene are DFQATT and SNEGSKA (reference sequence). Trimming removed 6 bases from V and 0 bases from J; junction bases left unmatched: 7. The CDR3 DNA sequence: TGCAGTGCCCGGGGACAGGCCATCTCTGGAAACACCATATATTTT. Translating it yields CSARGQAISGNTIYF.

This sequence joins TRBV5-1 and TRBJ1-1, with D perhaps matching TRBD1 (5 bases). The CDR3 has 14 amino acids. Per germline, CDR1 SGHRS and CDR2 YFSETQ. The V gene lost 0 bases and the J gene lost 3 bases, with 9 bases spanning the gap. As DNA, the CDR3 is TGCGCCAGCAGCTTGGTCAGGGAGGACACTGAAGCTTTCTTT. This translates into CASSLVREDTEAFF.

This clonotype was observed a few times. The J gene is TRBJ2-2, the V gene TRBV24-1; 10 nucleotides match TRBD2. The V gene end was trimmed by 1 base and the J gene end by 3 bases; junction bases not matched to a gene: 4. Germline V CDR1 and CDR2: KGHDR, SFDVKD. The CDR3 runs 17 residues. In DNA form, the CDR3 reads TGTGCCACCAGTGATTTCGCCGGGACTAGCGACACCGGGGAGCTGTTTTTT. As protein: CATSDFAGTSDTGELFF.

The rearrangement joins TRBV2 to TRBJ2-3, with 9 bases that match TRBD2. Germline values: CDR1 SNHLY, CDR2 FYNNEI. V gave up 3 bases and J gave up 0 bases; unmatched junction bases: 4. This CDR3 region has 16 residues. The CDR3 nucleotides read TGTGCCAGCAGTGAGTTCCTAGCGGGGAGCACAGATACGCAGTATTTT. Its translation is CASSEFLAGSTDTQYF.

Judged by abundance, this clonotype is medium-sized (0.01 to 0.1%). The chain links TRBV12-3 or TRBV12-4 to TRBJ1-4; D is unclear. Deletions cut 6 bases from V and 0 bases from J, with 8 bases between. The CDR3 loop spans 14 amino acids. In nucleotides, the CDR3 is TGTGCCAGCAGGTCTGCTGCAACTAATGAAAAACTGTTTTTT. Translation: CASRSAATNEKLFF.

This clonotype was detected only once. The rearrangement joins TRBV5-5 to TRBJ2-1, with D hard to call. V was pared by 6 bases and J by 3 bases, with 7 bases between. This CDR3 has 12 amino acids. Germline CDR1 reads SGHKS; CDR2 reads YYEKEE (reference sequence). The CDR3 here is CASINDYNEQFF. CDR3 DNA: TGTGCCAGCATCAACGACTACAATGAGCAGTTCTTC.

There are a few counts of this clonotype. The chain has TRBV6-1 and TRBJ1-2, with D possibly TRBD1 on 6 matching bases. Germline CDR1 MNHNS, CDR2 SASEGT. The CDR3 contains 13 residues. V lost 4 bases and J 1 base, leaving 7 bases between the germline ends. CDR3 in DNA: TGTGCCAGCAGTGGGACAGTTAACTATGGCTACACCTTC. It yields the protein CASSGTVNYGYTF.

The rearrangement links TRBV20-1 to TRBJ1-3; 7 bases fit TRBD1. The V gene's germline CDR1 is DFQATT and CDR2 SNEGSKA (reference sequence). The CDR3 runs to 14 residues. With 3 bases clipped from V and 4 bases from J, the junction kept 6 bases outside the gene matches. As DNA, the CDR3 is TGCAGTGCTAGTGCACGGGACAGAGGAAACACCATATATTTT. Amino acids: CSASARDRGNTIYF.

The chain couples TRBV27 to TRBJ1-2; D gene unclear. Trimming removed 2 bases at V and 1 base at J, with 11 bases between. The CDR3 runs to 15 residues. Looked up from germline, CDR1 is MNHEY and CDR2 is SMNVEV (reference sequence). CDR3 coding DNA: TGTGCCAGCAGTTTAAAGTCCCCCGGTAACTATGGCTACACCTTC. It translates to CASSLKSPGNYGYTF.

V usage is TRBV28 and J usage is TRBJ1-2, with D tentatively TRBD1 (6 bases). In germline, CDR1 is MDHEN, CDR2 SYDVKM. V was pared by 6 bases and J by 2 bases, with 16 bases between. CDR3 length: 15 amino acids. Written as DNA, the CDR3 is TGTGCCAGCAGCTACGGACAGCTAAGCAACTATGGCTACACCTTC. This codes for CASSYGQLSNYGYTF.

V and J are TRBV5-1 and TRBJ1-6, with D hard to call. V dropped 0 bases and J dropped 0 bases, with 10 bases sitting between them. This CDR3 spans 17 amino acids. The V gene's germline CDR1 is SGHRS and CDR2 YFSETQ. In DNA form, the CDR3 reads TGCGCCAGCAGCTTGGTTACAGATAGCTCCTATAATTCACCCCTCCACTTT. Translating gives CASSLVTDSSYNSPLHF.

The genes are TRBV10-3 and TRBJ1-4; TRBD1 aligns across 8 bases. The V and J ends lost 2 bases and 7 bases, in that order; junction bases with no gene match: 3. The CDR3 spans 14 residues. CDR1 ENHRY and CDR2 SYGVKD come from the germline V gene. The CDR3 spells CAISETGGGEKLFF. The CDR3 nucleotides read TGTGCCATCAGTGAGACAGGGGGAGGTGAAAAACTGTTTTTT.

CDR3 residues: CASTGQVKGTAFF. CDR3 in DNA: TGTGCCAGTACCGGACAGGTTAAGGGGACGGCTTTCTTT. The gene calls are TRBV19 and TRBJ1-1; TRBD1 aligns across 7 bases. V lost 7 bases and J lost 11; bases outside the gene matches: 13. The CDR3 contains 13 residues. Germline-derived CDR1 and CDR2 are LNHDA and SQIVND (reference sequence).

This chain connects TRBV6-1 to TRBJ1-2; D remains unclear. CDR3 length equals 12 residues. Germline loops: CDR1 MNHNS, CDR2 SASEGT. V was pared by 7 bases and J by 3 bases, with 9 bases between. The CDR3, as DNA: TGTGCCAGCACCCCCGGCTACTATGGCTACACCTTC. Translating it yields CASTPGYYGYTF.

The chain links TRBV29-1 to TRBJ2-3; D may correspond to TRBD1 or TRBD2 (6 bases each). V dropped 4 bases and J dropped 3 bases, with 11 bases sitting between them. Germline V gives CDR1 SQVTM, CDR2 ANQGSEA. There are 13 residues in the CDR3. The CDR3 is CSVVGGITDTQYF. In DNA, the CDR3 is TGCAGCGTTGTAGGGGGGATTACAGATACGCAGTATTTT.

The gene calls are TRBV24-1 and TRBJ2-5; D is undetermined. The CDR3 loop spans 13 amino acids. Germline assignment: CDR1 KGHDR and CDR2 SFDVKD. V lost 5 bases to trimming and J lost 6 bases, with 12 bases between them. The CDR3 protein is CATSVRARKTQYF. The DNA for the CDR3 is TGTGCCACCAGTGTGAGAGCGAGGAAGACCCAGTACTTC.

The chain has TRBV6-1 and TRBJ1-5; unclear D gene. The V end was cut by 8 bases, the J end by 9 bases, with 11 bases between. CDR3 length: 11 residues. The germline V gene has CDR1 MNHNS and CDR2 SASEGT. CDR3 protein: CASRSGGPQHF. For the CDR3, the DNA is TGTGCCAGCCGAAGCGGAGGGCCCCAGCATTTT.

J is TRBJ1-2 and V is TRBV20-1, with D possibly TRBD1 on 5 matching bases. The CDR3 covers 15 residues. V lost 3 bases and J lost 3, with 17 bases in between. CDR1 and CDR2 from the germline V gene are DFQATT and SNEGSKA (reference sequence). CDR3 sequence: CSARAVRGRYYGYTF. DNA of the CDR3: TGCAGTGCTAGGGCGGTCCGGGGGAGATACTATGGCTACACCTTC.

J is TRBJ1-5 and V is TRBV4-2; tentative D call: TRBD1 (6 bases). Germline V gives CDR1 LGHNA, CDR2 YNFKEQ. The CDR3 runs to 15 residues. V lost 4 bases, J lost 2 bases, and 12 bases lay in between. The CDR3 coding sequence is TGTGCCAGCAGCCCTGGGGGCCGAGGCAATCAGCCCCAGCATTTT. It is translated as CASSPGGRGNQPQHF.

The chain couples TRBV19 to TRBJ2-3; 8 bases match TRBD1. V gave up 6 bases and J gave up 3 bases; unmatched junction bases: 5. The CDR3 has 14 residues. Germline CDR1 is LNHDA and CDR2 is SQIVND (reference sequence). CDR3 amino acids: CASSPTGGTDTQYF. DNA for the CDR3: TGTGCCAGTAGCCCCACAGGGGGGACAGATACGCAGTATTTT.

V gene TRBV7-2 combines with J gene TRBJ1-2, with D possibly TRBD1 on 5 matching bases. The V and J ends lost 4 bases and 4 bases respectively, with 13 bases between them. CDR3 length: 14 residues. Per the germline V gene, CDR1 is SGHTA and CDR2 is FQGNSA. CDR3 nucleotides: TGTGCCAGCAGCTCCGAAAGGGGAATCTATGGCTACACCTTC. Protein product: CASSSERGIYGYTF. The whole variable domain, filled in from reference TRBV7-2 and TRBJ1-2, reads GAGVSQSPSNKVTEKGKDVELRCDPISGHTALYWYRQSLGQGLEFLIYFQGNSAPDKSGLPSDRFSAERTGGSVSTLTIQRTQQEDSAVYLCASSSERGIYGYTFGSGTRLTVV.

The V and J genes are TRBV28 and TRBJ2-3; D remains unclear. The germline CDR1 and CDR2 sequences are MDHEN and SYDVKM. This CDR3 spans 14 amino acids. The V gene lost 5 bases and the J gene lost 1 base, with 10 bases spanning the gap. The CDR3 protein is CASSPRTGTDTQYF. The CDR3 DNA sequence: TGTGCCAGCAGTCCACGGACGGGCACAGATACGCAGTATTTT. Drawing the rest from reference TRBV28 and TRBJ2-3, the complete variable domain is DVKVTQSSRYLVKRTGEKVFLECVQDMDHENMFWYRQDPGLGLRLIYFSYDVKMKEKGDIPEGYSVSREKKERFSLILESASTNQTSMYLCASSPRTGTDTQYFGPGTRLTVL.

The rearrangement links TRBV6-4 to TRBJ1-2; possibly TRBD1 for D (6 bases). CDR3 size: 15 residues. Germline V gene lookup returns CDR1 MRHNA and CDR2 SNTAGT. V was clipped by 0 bases and J by 2 bases, with 10 bases between them. The CDR3 bases are TGTGCCAGCAGTGACTCTAGCAGGGGCAACTATGGCTACACCTTC. It encodes CASSDSSRGNYGYTF.

This chain links TRBV20-1 with TRBJ2-7; 9 positions agree with TRBD2. The germline V gene has CDR1 DFQATT and CDR2 SNEGSKA (reference sequence). The CDR3 contains 14 residues. V gave up 6 bases and J gave up 6 bases; unmatched junction bases: 12. CDR3 bases: TGCAGTGCCCCACCCCGGACTAGCGAGGCCGAGCAGTACTTC. As protein: CSAPPRTSEAEQYF.

The V call is TRBV20-1, the J call TRBJ2-1; D possibly corresponds to TRBD2 (5 bases). Per germline, CDR1 DFQATT and CDR2 SNEGSKA (reference sequence). With 0 bases removed from V and 13 bases from J, the gap between germline ends came to 13 bases. This CDR3 comprises 12 residues. In DNA, the CDR3 is TGCAGTGCTAGAGATGATGCAGGACTCCAGTTCTTC. As protein: CSARDDAGLQFF.

The V gene is TRBV11-2, the J gene TRBJ2-5; 8 bases agree with TRBD1. V dropped 2 bases and J dropped 5; count of bases not matched to a gene: 4. Germline values: CDR1 SGHAT, CDR2 FQNNGV. This CDR3 region has 14 residues. CDR3 in DNA: TGTGCCAGCAGCTTACAGGGGGCGGGGGAGACCCAGTACTTC. Amino acids: CASSLQGAGETQYF.